This T cell receptor beta chain comes out of a study of radiotherapy plus CTLA-4 blockade in lung cancer. Germline lookup yields CDR1 SGHVS and CDR2 FNYEAQ. The CDR3 sequence is 12 residues long. V was cut by 3 bases and J by 4 bases, with 5 bases left in between. The assay was immunoSEQ multiplex PCR, and TCRdb's table has in-frame clones only and misses some. The top ten clones hold 16% of a sample with some 71,000 clones, around 69% of them seen once. This clonotype was sampled from a human donor with non-small cell lung cancer whose response to radiotherapy plus ipilimumab could not be evaluated. Some clones in this sample may be carry-over from other donors' samples. The material sequenced was peripheral blood, taken from a patient treated with radiotherapy plus ipilimumab. The chain employs TRBV7-6 and TRBJ2-3; no reliable D call. This chain's CDR3 is CASSFSADTQYF. CDR3 sequence (DNA): TGTGCCAGCAGCTTCTCAGCAGATACGCAGTATTTT.